This T cell receptor (beta chain) originates from a study of CD8 T cells in Susac syndrome. Study in general: Of the sequenced Susac syndrome patients, more than five had active disease and eight or nine were in remission.

With random hexamers, roughly 0.45 to 1 ug RNA was reverse transcribed. An immunoSEQ multiplex PCR amplified TCR beta CDR3 over 54 Vbeta and 13 Jbeta. TCRdb re-called the immunoSEQ multiplex PCR reads through MiXCR, storing one row per CDR3 protein. The data contain roughly 200,000 distinct CDR3 sequences, just under 95% of them seen just once; the ten biggest clones take up 0.099%. This clonotype was counted a single time. The CDR3 is 15 residues long. The germline CDR1 and CDR2 sequences are LGHNA and YSLEER. The V end lost 0 bases, the J end lost 5 bases, and 13 bases lay between the germline ends. TCR beta was sequenced from blood CD8+ and CD4+ T cells. Negative isolation was used for CD8+ and CD4+ T cells and FACS enrichment for TEMRA cells.

This chain uses TRBV4-3 with TRBJ2-5; no firm D call. Sequenced input: CD4+ T cells from PBMCs. The TCR was taken from a human donor with Susac syndrome. This CDR3 reads CASSQDVTMGETQYF. CDR3 sequence (DNA): TGCGCCAGCAGCCAAGATGTAACGATGGGGGAGACCCAGTACTTC.